This record concerns one TCR beta chain sequence. The assay was immunoSEQ multiplex PCR, and TCRdb's table has in-frame clones only and misses some. The sample has around 260,000 clones, under 90% seen once; the top ten hold around 4%. These data originate in a study of blood T cell repertoires in COVID-19. The wider study: T cells, B-cell-depleted T cells, or PBMCs provided the cDNA or gDNA that served as material.

CDR1 and CDR2 (germline): LNHNV, YYDKDF (reference sequence). Trimming cost V 7 bases and J 2 bases, with 12 bases left between them. This CDR3 contains 14 residues. Sequenced: peripheral blood. The sequence derives from a man in his fifties or sixties with acute or convalescent COVID-19. This chain connects TRBV15 to TRBJ2-1; D unclear. The CDR3 DNA follows: TGTGCCACCACGAGGATGAAAGCCTACAATGAGCAGTTCTTC. Its translation is CATTRMKAYNEQFF.